These T cell receptor beta chains were read from a single sample in a study of cytomegalovirus exposure and HLA in healthy donors. Using immunoSEQ multiplex PCR, the repertoire was profiled, and TCRdb retains in-frame clones only, with some absent. The data contain about 170,000 clones, about 80% of them singletons. Sequencing used PBMCs. These receptors were obtained from a woman between 50 and 59 years old in good health and CMV-seropositive. Each CDR3 is given with its conserved first and last residue. A D gene is named only where the DNA matches it firmly. Clone size is not always given. Where it is, it says once, few, many or a class for expanded clones.

clone_size	j_call	v_call	d_call	cdr3_aa	cdr3_nt
-	TRBJ2-2	TRBV7-9	TRBD1	CASSYGQGGTGELFF	TGTGCCAGCAGCTATGGACAGGGCGGCACCGGGGAGCTGTTTTTT
-	TRBJ2-1	TRBV27	TRBD2	CASSSGTSGGAMSYNEQFF	TGTGCCAGCAGTTCAGGGACTAGCGGGGGGGCCATGTCCTACAATGAGCAGTTCTTC
-	TRBJ2-5	TRBV5-6	-	CASSLVTDSQETQYF	TGTGCCAGCAGCTTGGTCACAGATAGCCAAGAGACCCAGTACTTC
-	TRBJ2-2	TRBV11-3	-	CASSKSGVNTGELFF	TGTGCCAGCAGCAAGTCCGGAGTCAACACCGGGGAGCTGTTTTTT
-	TRBJ2-5	TRBV5-1	TRBD2	CASSLGRTSGGRQETQYF	TGCGCCAGCAGCTTGGGACGGACTAGCGGGGGGCGCCAAGAGACCCAGTACTTC
-	TRBJ1-5	TRBV28	-	CASSSNGTPVQPQHF	TGTGCCAGCAGTTCCAACGGGACACCCGTCCAGCCCCAGCATTTT
-	TRBJ2-5	TRBV7-9	-	CASSLSQGPKETQYF	TGTGCCAGCAGCTTATCGCAGGGGCCGAAAGAGACCCAGTACTTC
-	TRBJ1-5	TRBV28	-	CASSLRLRDGQPQHF	TGTGCCAGCAGTCTCCGTCTCAGGGATGGACAGCCCCAGCATTTT
-	TRBJ2-1	TRBV7-9	-	CASSFLDNEQFF	TGTGCCAGCAGCTTCCTAGACAATGAGCAGTTCTTC
-	TRBJ2-2	TRBV28	-	CASSFPAANTGELFF	TGTGCCAGCAGTTTCCCCGCAGCGAACACCGGGGAGCTGTTTTTT
-	TRBJ2-1	TRBV7-2	-	CASSPFKSEPKQFF	TGTGCCAGCAGCCCCTTTAAAAGCGAACCCAAGCAGTTCTTC
-	TRBJ2-5	TRBV6-5	-	CASSPREQETQYF	TGTGCCAGCAGTCCCCGGGAACAAGAGACCCAGTACTTC
once	TRBJ1-5	TRBV10-2	-	CASSEGARNQPQHF	TGCGCCAGCAGTGAGGGGGCGCGCAATCAGCCCCAGCATTTT
once	TRBJ2-5	TRBV5-6	TRBD1	CASSFRTGGTRLTQYF	TGTGCCAGCAGCTTCCGGACAGGGGGGACCCGGTTGACCCAGTACTTC
-	TRBJ2-3	TRBV7-2	TRBD2	CASSPGRGGWISDTQYF	TGTGCCAGCAGCCCCGGACGGGGGGGTTGGATTTCAGATACGCAGTATTTT
-	TRBJ1-2	TRBV2	TRBD1	CASSGADRVANYGYTF	TGTGCCAGCAGTGGGGCCGACAGGGTAGCTAACTATGGCTACACCTTC
few	TRBJ1-3	TRBV5-4	TRBD1	CATRRDSNSGNTIYF	TGTGCCACCCGACGGGACAGCAACTCTGGAAACACCATATATTTT
-	TRBJ2-5	TRBV7-4	TRBD2	CASSPSPGGSASGSARETQYF	TGTGCCAGCAGCCCCTCCCCGGGAGGATCGGCTAGCGGGAGTGCGCGAGAGACCCAGTACTTC
-	TRBJ2-1	TRBV6-1	TRBD2	CASSELRTSGRGAYNEQFF	TGTGCCAGCAGTGAACTCCGGACCAGCGGGAGAGGGGCCTACAATGAGCAGTTCTTC
-	TRBJ1-5	TRBV27	TRBD1	CASQGQGGNQPQHF	TGTGCCAGCCAGGGACAGGGTGGCAATCAGCCCCAGCATTTT
-	TRBJ1-6	TRBV9	-	CASSVGGRSSYNSPLHF	TGTGCCAGCAGCGTCGGAGGTCGGAGCTCCTATAATTCACCCCTCCACTTT
-	TRBJ1-5	TRBV19	TRBD1	CASSMSLGRGLWGSNQPQHF	TGTGCCAGTAGTATGTCGTTGGGCAGGGGGCTTTGGGGAAGCAATCAGCCCCAGCATTTT
-	TRBJ2-1	TRBV7-2	TRBD2	CASSLTSGGAEFF	TGTGCCAGCAGCTTAACTAGCGGGGGGGCTGAGTTCTTC
-	TRBJ1-2	TRBV5-1	-	CASSLIGGNGYTF	TGCGCCAGCAGCCTAATTGGAGGGAACGGCTACACCTTC
few	TRBJ1-3	TRBV28	-	CASHASGLSGNTIYF	TGTGCCAGCCATGCCTCAGGGCTCTCTGGAAACACCATATATTTT
-	TRBJ1-2	TRBV6-6	TRBD1	CASSQGQGLYGYTF	TGTGCCAGCAGTCAGGGACAGGGACTCTATGGCTACACCTTC
once	TRBJ2-7	TRBV6-4	TRBD1	CASSDSSPGGQGAYEQYF	TGTGCCAGCAGTGACTCGTCCCCCGGGGGACAGGGGGCCTACGAGCAGTACTTC
-	TRBJ1-4	TRBV4-2	-	CASSQIPTGTYEKLFF	TGTGCCAGCAGCCAGATCCCCACCGGGACTTATGAAAAACTGTTTTTT
-	TRBJ2-2	TRBV7-9	-	CASSLGADSSNTGELFF	TGTGCCAGCAGCTTAGGGGCGGACAGCTCGAACACCGGGGAGCTGTTTTTT
-	TRBJ2-1	TRBV5-1	-	CASSLLPDEQFF	TGCGCCAGCAGCTTACTTCCCGATGAGCAGTTCTTC
-	TRBJ1-1	TRBV10-3	TRBD1	CATGHRGYNTEAFF	TGTGCCACCGGGCACAGGGGGTATAACACTGAAGCTTTCTTT
-	TRBJ2-1	TRBV5-8	TRBD2	CASSHGVGLAGEFF	TGTGCCAGCAGCCATGGGGTGGGACTAGCGGGAGAATTCTTC
-	TRBJ2-1	TRBV18	-	CASSPESYNEQFF	TGTGCCAGCTCACCAGAGAGCTACAATGAGCAGTTCTTC
-	TRBJ1-1	TRBV9	-	CASSVGSMNTEAFF	TGTGCCAGCAGCGTAGGGTCTATGAACACTGAAGCTTTCTTT
few	TRBJ1-5	TRBV28	-	CASRSRQLNQPQHF	TGTGCCAGCAGATCTCGACAGCTAAATCAGCCCCAGCATTTT
-	TRBJ2-5	TRBV10-3	-	CAISRLAPQETQYF	TGTGCCATCAGCCGCCTAGCCCCCCAAGAGACCCAGTACTTC
-	TRBJ1-5	TRBV5-1	TRBD1	CASSSGQGNQPQHF	TGCGCCAGCAGCTCCGGACAGGGCAATCAGCCCCAGCATTTT
-	TRBJ2-5	TRBV23-1	-	CAILAEGGETQYF	TGCGCCATTCTAGCGGAAGGGGGGGAGACCCAGTACTTC
few	TRBJ1-2	TRBV5-1	TRBD1	CASSESGTGGIIGYGYTF	TGCGCCAGCAGCGAATCCGGGACAGGGGGAATAATAGGCTATGGCTACACCTTC
-	TRBJ2-3	TRBV7-7	-	CASTPDGGIYTDTQYF	TGTGCTAGCACCCCGGATGGGGGGATATATACAGATACGCAGTATTTT
-	TRBJ1-2	TRBV27	-	CASSLAGQGRSGYTF	TGTGCCAGCAGTTTGGCGGGGCAGGGCCGTAGTGGCTACACCTTC
-	TRBJ2-7	TRBV10-1	TRBD2	CASIFGGDGWGLAGVEQYF	TGCGCCAGCATTTTCGGTGGTGATGGGTGGGGACTAGCGGGAGTGGAGCAGTACTTC
-	TRBJ2-7	TRBV30	TRBD1	CAWKGTGPYEQYF	TGTGCCTGGAAGGGGACAGGGCCCTACGAGCAGTACTTC
-	TRBJ1-1	TRBV5-1	TRBD1	CASAAGGRVMNTEAFF	TGCGCCAGCGCGGCAGGGGGCCGGGTGATGAACACTGAAGCTTTCTTT
few	TRBJ2-3	TRBV19	-	CASTPGTDTQYF	TGTGCCAGTACTCCAGGCACAGATACGCAGTATTTT
-	TRBJ2-7	TRBV7-8	TRBD1	CASSLRDSTYEQYF	TGTGCCAGCAGCCTCCGGGACAGTACCTACGAGCAGTACTTC
-	TRBJ2-5	TRBV7-8	-	CASSAVRTTRIRQETQYF	TGTGCCAGCAGCGCTGTGAGGACAACCCGGATAAGGCAAGAGACCCAGTACTTC
-	TRBJ2-7	TRBV29-1	TRBD1	CSVEEPKSPDRSSYEQYF	TGCAGCGTTGAAGAGCCCAAATCCCCGGACAGGAGTAGCTACGAGCAGTACTTC
-	TRBJ2-5	TRBV18	-	CASSPRDKETQYF	TGTGCCAGCTCACCACGGGACAAAGAGACCCAGTACTTC
-	TRBJ1-1	TRBV5-4	-	CASSLTGVNTEAFF	TGTGCCAGCAGCCTGACAGGAGTGAACACTGAAGCTTTCTTT
-	TRBJ2-5	TRBV6-5	-	CASSQGHGETQYF	TGTGCCAGCAGCCAAGGACACGGAGAGACCCAGTACTTC
-	TRBJ1-5	TRBV6-1	TRBD1	CASSVGTGNQPQHF	TGTGCCAGCAGTGTGGGGACAGGGAATCAGCCCCAGCATTTT
-	TRBJ2-3	TRBV18	-	CASDPLASGGTDTQYF	TGTGCCAGCGACCCCCTGGCGTCGGGAGGCACAGATACGCAGTATTTT
-	TRBJ1-1	TRBV19	-	CASSIWWQKNTEAFF	TGTGCCAGTAGTATTTGGTGGCAAAAGAACACTGAAGCTTTCTTT
once	TRBJ1-2	TRBV25-1	TRBD1	CASSRDRGSNYGYTF	TGTGCCAGCAGTAGGGACAGGGGATCTAACTATGGCTACACCTTC
few	TRBJ2-7	TRBV29-1	TRBD1	CSVGDRRTYEQYF	TGCAGCGTTGGGGACAGGCGCACCTACGAGCAGTACTTC
-	TRBJ2-7	TRBV21-1	-	CASSTTGRVYEQYF	TGTGCCAGCAGCACGACAGGGCGGGTATACGAGCAGTACTTC
few	TRBJ1-2	TRBV10-3	TRBD1	CAISGQGNYGYTF	TGTGCCATCAGTGGACAGGGGAACTATGGCTACACCTTC
-	TRBJ2-2	TRBV19	-	CASSIVEGGELFF	TGTGCCAGTAGTATAGTGGAGGGCGGGGAGCTGTTTTTT
-	TRBJ2-4	TRBV30	-	CAWSVLPSVTSIQYF	TGTGCCTGGAGTGTACTCCCGTCGGTGACAAGCATTCAGTACTTC